These 19 T cell receptor beta chains were sequenced from one sample in a study of OX40 agonist ivuxolimab in advanced cancers. The receptor library was made with the immunoSEQ multiplex PCR assay. This immuneACCESS table, as held by TCRdb, lists in-frame sequences with V and J called but not all clones. Of the missing ones, under half trace to an unresolved V gene in checked studies; the others have no known cause. The sample table lists about 64,000 clones, approximately 90% of them with a count of one. The top ten hold approximately 3% of the sample. Sequenced here: CD4+ or CD8+ T cells sorted from blood, sampled in a trial of the OX40 agonist ivuxolimab. The receptors originated from an adult with an advanced solid tumor such as melanoma, head and neck, liver or kidney cancer.

This chain links TRBV4-3 with TRBJ1-5; D gene ambiguous. V lost 0 bases to trimming and J lost 7 bases, with 13 bases between them. The germline CDR1 and CDR2 sequences are LGHNA and YSLEER. This CDR3 spans 15 amino acids. The DNA of the CDR3 is TGCGCCAGCAGCCAAGATTGGGGAATAAGGCAGCCCCAGCATTTT. Translating gives CASSQDWGIRQPQHF.

This clone was detected a few times. V usage is TRBV19 and J usage is TRBJ1-1; D remains ambiguous. The germline V gene encodes CDR1 LNHDA and CDR2 SQIVND (reference sequence). The CDR3 runs to 13 residues. The germline V and J ends were trimmed by 3 bases and 1 base, with 6 bases remaining between them. CDR3 nucleotides: TGTGCCAGTAGTATTGTCGAGAACACTGAAGCTTTCTTT. Protein sequence: CASSIVENTEAFF.

This chain connects TRBV5-1 to TRBJ2-7; TRBD2 matches 9 bases. The V segment lost 4 bases and the J segment 2 bases; nucleotides outside the gene matches: 10. Per the germline V gene, CDR1 is SGHRS and CDR2 is YFSETQ. CDR3 length: 16 residues. CDR3 residues: CASSPRLAEVTYEQYF. In DNA form, the CDR3 reads TGCGCCAGCAGCCCTAGACTAGCGGAGGTCACCTACGAGCAGTACTTC.

The chain joins TRBV7-3 to TRBJ2-6; D perhaps matches TRBD1 (6 bases). From germline, CDR1 is SGHTA and CDR2 FQGTGA. Trimming removed 8 bases from V and 3 bases from J, with 11 bases in between. This CDR3 region has 14 residues. CDR3 sequence (DNA): TGTGCCAGCGGAACAGGGAGTGGGGCCAACGTCCTGACTTTC. Encoded protein: CASGTGSGANVLTF.

The J gene is TRBJ1-1, the V gene TRBV15; D gene uncertain. The CDR3 is 14 residues long. Germline CDR1 and CDR2: LNHNV and YYDKDF (reference sequence). V lost 3 bases, J lost 0 bases, and 8 bases lay in between. As DNA, the CDR3 is TGTGCCACCAGCAGGGATTACATGAACACTGAAGCTTTCTTT. Translated, it gives CATSRDYMNTEAFF.

The rearrangement joins TRBV27 to TRBJ2-7, with 7 nucleotides matching TRBD2. Germline V CDR1 and CDR2: MNHEY, SMNVEV (reference sequence). This CDR3 contains 14 residues. Trimming cost V 8 bases and J 3 bases; bases outside gene matches: 10. The CDR3 loop is CASGTRAGNYEQYF. CDR3 DNA sequence: TGTGCCAGCGGTACTCGAGCGGGAAACTACGAGCAGTACTTC.

This sequence joins TRBV28 and TRBJ2-1; unclear D gene. The CDR3 sequence is 16 residues long. From germline, CDR1 is MDHEN and CDR2 SYDVKM. V was trimmed by 2 bases and J by 6 bases, leaving 17 bases between them. The CDR3: CASSLTSGVSGNEQFF. CDR3 nucleotides: TGTGCCAGCAGTTTAACGTCCGGAGTCTCGGGCAATGAGCAGTTCTTC.

J is TRBJ1-1 and V is TRBV19, with 8 bases aligning to TRBD1. The CDR3 consists of 16 residues. Germline values: CDR1 LNHDA, CDR2 SQIVND (reference sequence). The V and J ends lost 4 bases and 0 bases, in that order; junction bases with no gene match: 7. In DNA form, the CDR3 reads TGTGCCAGTAGTAGTCCCGGGACAGGAATGAACACTGAAGCTTTCTTT. This encodes CASSSPGTGMNTEAFF.

The chain uses TRBV11-3 and TRBJ2-1, with 7 bases aligning to TRBD2. V was clipped by 9 bases and J by 3 bases; unmatched bases: 5. Germline CDR1 SGHNT, CDR2 YENEEA. The CDR3 runs to 13 residues. The CDR3 DNA is TGTGCCAGTAGCGGGCTTAACTACAATGAGCAGTTCTTC. It codes for CASSGLNYNEQFF.

The CDR3 region is CASSFGLSWETQYF. The CDR3 nucleotides read TGTGCCAGCAGCTTCGGACTTTCGTGGGAGACCCAGTACTTC. The genes are TRBV7-9 and TRBJ2-5; D is possibly TRBD2 (5 bases). This CDR3 is built from 14 residues. Germline CDR1 reads SEHNR; CDR2 reads FQNEAQ (reference sequence). The V end was cut by 3 bases, the J end by 5 bases, with 13 bases between.

The chain carries TRBV30 and TRBJ1-1; 9 bases fit TRBD1. Losses at the gene ends were 0 bases for V and 10 bases for J; bases not matched to a gene: 12. The CDR3 runs 15 residues. Per germline, CDR1 GTSNPN and CDR2 SVGIG (reference sequence). The CDR3 sequence: CAWSVRLGQGSGAFF. CDR3 sequence (DNA): TGTGCCTGGAGTGTAAGGCTGGGACAGGGCAGTGGAGCTTTCTTT.

The chain recombines TRBV2 with TRBJ1-5; no reliable D call. Trimming pared 1 base from V and 1 base from J, leaving 8 bases between. The CDR3 is made up of 15 amino acids. Germline lookup yields CDR1 SNHLY and CDR2 FYNNEI. The CDR3 region has the DNA TGTGCCAGCAGTGAAGGGCACGAAAGCAATCAGCCCCAGCATTTT. It specifies CASSEGHESNQPQHF.

The chain links TRBV11-2 to TRBJ2-5; D gene ambiguous. V dropped 1 base and J dropped 2 bases, with 8 bases sitting between them. The CDR3 loop spans 14 amino acids. Per germline, CDR1 SGHAT and CDR2 FQNNGV. This chain's CDR3 is CASSLGYQQETQYF. The DNA for the CDR3 is TGTGCCAGCAGCTTAGGGTACCAACAAGAGACCCAGTACTTC.

This clone was detected only a few times. This chain joins TRBV18 and TRBJ1-1; the D is unclear. V shed 2 bases and J shed 0 bases, with 10 bases lying between them. The germline V gene has CDR1 KGHSH and CDR2 LQKENI. CDR3 length equals 15 residues. This chain's CDR3 is CASSPMRNMNTEAFF. The CDR3 region has the DNA TGTGCCAGCTCACCAATGAGAAACATGAACACTGAAGCTTTCTTT.

The chain is built from TRBV9 and TRBJ2-3; D not resolved. This CDR3 is 12 amino acids long. CDR1 SGDLS and CDR2 YYNGEE come from the germline V gene. The V and J ends lost 2 bases and 3 bases respectively, with 4 bases between them. CDR3 DNA sequence: TGTGCCAGCAGCGTCCCAACAGATACGCAGTATTTT. Encoded protein: CASSVPTDTQYF. Full variable domain (outside the CDR3, taken from reference TRBV9 and TRBJ2-3): DSGVTQTPKHLITATGQRVTLRCSPRSGDLSVYWYQQSLDQGLQFLIQYYNGEERAKGNILERFSAQQFPDLHSELNLSSLELGDSALYFCASSVPTDTQYFGPGTRLTVL.

This chain connects TRBV5-6 to TRBJ2-1; D uncertain. Germline V CDR1 and CDR2: SGHDT, YYEEEE. The CDR3 contains 12 residues. V was clipped by 4 bases and J by 7 bases, with 9 bases between them. The CDR3 loop is CASSTTGNEQFF. In DNA, the CDR3 is TGTGCCAGCAGCACAACTGGGAATGAGCAGTTCTTC. The variable domain in full, completed from reference TRBV5-6 and TRBJ2-1, reads DAGVTQSPTHLIKTRGQQVTLRCSPKSGHDTVSWYQQALGQGPQFIFQYYEEEERQRGNFPDRFSGHQFPNYSSELNVNALLLGDSALYLCASSTTGNEQFFGPGTRLTVL.

This chain links TRBV5-1 with TRBJ2-1, with 7 bases aligning to TRBD1. Unmatched junction bases numbered 4, after V lost 4 bases and J lost 0 bases. The length of the CDR3 is 15 residues. Germline lookup yields CDR1 SGHRS and CDR2 YFSETQ. The CDR3 DNA follows: TGCGCCAGCAGCGAGGGACAGAGCTCCTACAATGAGCAGTTCTTC. This codes for CASSEGQSSYNEQFF.

This chain links TRBV9 with TRBJ1-4; TRBD1 aligns across 7 bases. CDR1 is SGDLS and CDR2 is YYNGEE in the germline V gene. J lost 7 bases, V lost 3 bases, and 6 bases had no gene match. The CDR3 extends over 14 amino acids. The CDR3 region is CASSARGFSEKLFF. The CDR3 DNA reads TGTGCCAGCAGCGCCAGGGGGTTCAGTGAAAAACTGTTTTTT.

The DNA for the CDR3 is TGTGCCTGGAGTGTACGTGGAGATGGCTACACCTTC. Protein: CAWSVRGDGYTF. The chain employs TRBV30 and TRBJ1-2; D is uncertain. Looked up from germline, CDR1 is GTSNPN and CDR2 is SVGIG (reference sequence). Trimming cost V 0 bases and J 6 bases, with 8 bases left between them. This CDR3 spans 12 amino acids.